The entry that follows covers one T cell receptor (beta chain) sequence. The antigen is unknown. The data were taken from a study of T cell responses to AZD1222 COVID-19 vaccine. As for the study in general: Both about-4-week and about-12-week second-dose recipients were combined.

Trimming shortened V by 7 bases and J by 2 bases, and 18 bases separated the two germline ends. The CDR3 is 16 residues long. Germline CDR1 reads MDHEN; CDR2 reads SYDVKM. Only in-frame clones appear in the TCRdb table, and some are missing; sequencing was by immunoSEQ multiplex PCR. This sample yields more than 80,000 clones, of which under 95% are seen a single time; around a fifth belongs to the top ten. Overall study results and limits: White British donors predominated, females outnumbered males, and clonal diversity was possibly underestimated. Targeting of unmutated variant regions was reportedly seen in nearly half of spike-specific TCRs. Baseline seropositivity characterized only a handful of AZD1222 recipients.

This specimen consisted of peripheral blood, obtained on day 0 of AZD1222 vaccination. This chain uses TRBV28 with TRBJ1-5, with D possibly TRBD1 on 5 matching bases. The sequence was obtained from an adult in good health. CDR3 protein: CASTHSGGIGNQPQHF. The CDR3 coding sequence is TGTGCCAGCACCCACTCCGGGGGTATCGGCAATCAGCCCCAGCATTTT.